This record covers a single T cell receptor beta chain. The antigen remains unidentified. The data stem from a study of CD8 T cells in ankylosing spondylitis. Whole-study findings and limits: In ankylosing spondylitis patients, matched synovial fluid reportedly showed significant enrichment of disease-linked clones. Ankylosing spondylitis blood seemed to carry a telltale TCR beta motif made of under 10 highly homologous variants.

Deletions cut 2 bases from V and 0 bases from J, with 12 bases between. CDR3 length: 16 residues. Looked up from germline, CDR1 is LNHDA and CDR2 is SQIVND (reference sequence). Researchers built TCR beta libraries using quantitative 5'-RACE with molecular barcodes. TCRdb re-analysed the 5' RACE reads in MiXCR, keeping a single row per CDR3 protein. This table holds around 120,000 distinct CDR3 sequences, approximately 15% found once. The sequenced sample was blood, either unsorted or a sorted T cell fraction (not recorded which). The TCR sequence derives from a female donor with ankylosing spondylitis or in good health (not recorded which). The chain combines TRBV19 with TRBJ2-3; tentatively, D is TRBD1 or TRBD2 (5 bases each). CDR3 loop: CASSIRDGDSTDTQYF. As DNA, the CDR3 is TGTGCCAGTAGTATAAGGGACGGAGATAGCACAGATACGCAGTATTTT.